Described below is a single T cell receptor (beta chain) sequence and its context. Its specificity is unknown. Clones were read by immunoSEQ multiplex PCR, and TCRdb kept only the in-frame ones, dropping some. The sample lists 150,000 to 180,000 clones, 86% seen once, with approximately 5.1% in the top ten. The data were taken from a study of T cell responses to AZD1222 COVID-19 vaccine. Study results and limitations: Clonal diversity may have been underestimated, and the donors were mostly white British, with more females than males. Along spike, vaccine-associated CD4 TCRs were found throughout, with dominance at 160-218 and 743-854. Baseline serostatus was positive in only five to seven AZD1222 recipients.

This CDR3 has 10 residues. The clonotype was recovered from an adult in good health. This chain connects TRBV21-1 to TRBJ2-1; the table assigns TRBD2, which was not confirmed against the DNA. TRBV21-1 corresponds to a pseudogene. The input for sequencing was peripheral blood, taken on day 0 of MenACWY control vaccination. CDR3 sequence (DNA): TGTGCCGATGAGGACAATGAGCAGTTCTTC. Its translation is CADEDNEQFF.